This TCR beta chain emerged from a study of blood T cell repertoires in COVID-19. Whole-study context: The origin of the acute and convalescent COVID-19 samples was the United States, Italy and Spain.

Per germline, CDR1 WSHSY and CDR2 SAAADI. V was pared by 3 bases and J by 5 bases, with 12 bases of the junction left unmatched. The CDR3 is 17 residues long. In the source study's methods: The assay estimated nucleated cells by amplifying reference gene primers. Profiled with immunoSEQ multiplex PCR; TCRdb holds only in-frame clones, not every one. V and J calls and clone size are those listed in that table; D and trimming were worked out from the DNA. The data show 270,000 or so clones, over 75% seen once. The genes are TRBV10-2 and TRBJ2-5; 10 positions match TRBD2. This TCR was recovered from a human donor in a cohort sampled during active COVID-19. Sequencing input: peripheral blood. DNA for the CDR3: TGCGCCAGCAGTGACCTGACCGTACTAGCGGGAAGGGAGACCCAGTACTTC. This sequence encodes CASSDLTVLAGRETQYF.